One sample yielded the 8 T cell receptor beta chains listed below, sequenced in a study of regulatory T cells in long-lasting Graves disease. Time point described: persistent/refractory GD, antithyroid drugs over 5 years with positive TRAb. The TCR library was made from RNA extracted from PBMCs. Libraries of TCR beta came from iRepertoire HTBI primers plus Arm-PCR of CDR3 regions. MiXCR, run by TCRdb on the multiplex PCR reads, gives a single entry per CDR3 protein. The sample yields fewer than 450,000 distinct CDR3 sequences, about 20% seen once. The sample was peripheral blood mononuclear cells (PBMCs), taken when the disease was refractory, from a patient treated with antithyroid drugs. These receptors were taken from a female donor with Graves disease.

This clonotype occurred many times. V usage is TRBV7-2 and J usage is TRBJ1-1; a weak D match, TRBD1 (6 bases). The germline gives CDR1 SGHTA, CDR2 FQGNSA. The CDR3 length is 14 residues. Trimming shortened V by 3 bases and J by 2 bases, and 10 bases separated the two germline ends. CDR3 nucleotide sequence: TGTGCCAGCAGCTTGACAGGTATTAACACTGAAGCTTTCTTT. The encoded protein is CASSLTGINTEAFF.

As concerns this clonotype: The germline gene is not matched at one end of the junction; a read error may be the cause. V usage is TRBV7-7 and J usage is TRBJ2-5; D might be TRBD1 (6 bases). CDR3 size: 16 residues. The germline CDR1 and CDR2 sequences are SSHAT and FNYEAQ (reference sequence). This CDR3 is CASSSRTDRSQETQYF. As DNA, the CDR3 is TGTGCTAGCAGCTCCCGGACGGACAGATCCCAAGAGACCCAGTACTTC. The full variable domain, with the rest looked up from reference TRBV7-7 and TRBJ2-5, is GAGVSQSPRYKVTKRGQDVTLRCDPISSHATLYWYQQALGQGPEFLTYFNYEAQPDKSGLPSDRFSAERPEGSISTLTIQRTEQRDSAMYRCASSSRTDRSQETQYFGPGTRLLVL.

This clonotype occurred many times. The chain joins TRBV6-1 to TRBJ2-5, with 9 bases aligning to TRBD1. J lost 5 bases, V lost 7 bases, and 14 bases had no gene match. The CDR3 runs 16 residues. From germline, CDR1 is MNHNS and CDR2 SASEGT. CDR3: CASTKRSGQGRETQYF. In nucleotides, the CDR3 is TGTGCCAGCACCAAAAGATCGGGACAGGGTCGGGAGACCCAGTACTTC.

V gene TRBV10-3 combines with J gene TRBJ2-7; D is unclear. V was cut by 7 bases and J by 3 bases, with 13 bases left in between. Per germline, CDR1 ENHRY and CDR2 SYGVKD. The CDR3 runs 13 residues. The CDR3 DNA is TGTGCCATCACTCAAAACCCTAGCTACGAGCAGTACTTC. Its translation is CAITQNPSYEQYF.

Many counts were recorded for this clonotype. The CDR3 region is CSAKSGFLTGELFF. The CDR3 DNA reads as TGCAGTGCTAAAAGCGGGTTTCTCACCGGGGAGCTGTTTTTT. V usage is TRBV20-1 and J usage is TRBJ2-2; tentatively, D is TRBD2 (6 bases). This CDR3 is 14 amino acids long. V was cut by 4 bases and J by 4 bases, with 13 bases left in between. CDR1 is DFQATT, CDR2 SNEGSKA, per germline (reference sequence).

This clonotype appeared many times. The chain is built from TRBV27 and TRBJ1-5, with D unclear. There are 15 residues in the CDR3. Germline CDR1 is MNHEY and CDR2 is SMNVEV (reference sequence). Deletions cut 1 base from V and 5 bases from J, with 12 bases between. CDR3 in DNA: TGTGCCAGCAGTTTATACCCAGGCCCCCATCAGCCCCAGCATTTT. It specifies CASSLYPGPHQPQHF.

The gene calls are TRBV10-1 and TRBJ2-2; possibly TRBD1 for D (7 bases). CDR3 size: 17 residues. From germline, CDR1 is WNHNN and CDR2 SYGVQD (reference sequence). With 4 bases removed from V and 6 bases from J, the gap between germline ends came to 21 bases. CDR3 sequence: CASSGQGPGGLAGELFF. CDR3 DNA sequence: TGCGCCAGCAGTGGACAGGGCCCCGGGGGTCTGGCCGGGGAGCTGTTTTTT.

This clonotype was counted once. This sequence may be a read error, since a much larger clone differs from it by one base. V usage is TRBV24-1 and J usage is TRBJ2-5; D is undetermined. Deletions cut 3 bases from V and 5 bases from J, with 15 bases between. The CDR3 runs 15 residues. The germline V gene has CDR1 KGHDR and CDR2 SFDVKD. CDR3 in DNA: TGTGCCACCAGTGATCACATGGGGTTACGCGAGACCCAGTACTTC. This encodes CATSDHMGLRETQYF.